This T cell receptor (beta chain) was sequenced in a study of T cell changes during pregnancy in multiple sclerosis. Here immunoSEQ multiplex PCR was the method, and the copy in TCRdb shows in-frame clones only, minus some. The data hold roughly 32,000 clones, with about 92% observed a single time. Germline V lookup: CDR1 SGHAT, CDR2 FQNNGV. Trimming took 1 base from V and 2 from J; bases not matched to a gene: 6. This CDR3 spans 17 amino acids. This specimen consisted of CD4+ T cells from peripheral blood mononuclear cells, obtained in the second trimester of pregnancy. The gene calls are TRBV11-2 and TRBJ2-1; 9 bases line up with TRBD2. The clonotype was recovered from a female donor with multiple sclerosis, enrolled in a pregnancy study. Here the CDR3 reads CASSLAIAGAPYNEQFF. The DNA for the CDR3 is TGTGCCAGCAGCTTAGCCATAGCGGGAGCGCCCTACAATGAGCAGTTCTTC.